The T cell receptor (beta chain) under discussion was sequenced for a study of T cells in tuberculosis. Across the whole study: The T cells targeted glucose monomycolate, a mycobacterial lipid, via CD1B.

Assay: immunoSEQ multiplex PCR; the TCRdb copy retains only in-frame clones and omits some. This table holds some 25,000 clones, 95% to 96% found once. This CDR3 is built from 14 residues. V trimming: 0 bases; J trimming: 7 bases; junction bases outside the gene matches: 5. The clonotype comes from a donor between 10 and 29 years old with latent tuberculosis or without tuberculosis infection. The rearrangement links TRBV23-1 to TRBJ1-2; the match to TRBD1 covers 7 bases. TRBV23-1 is designated an ORF whose function remains uncertain. Sequenced input: PBMCs. CDR3 residues: CASSQSRAGGGYTF. For the CDR3, the DNA is TGCGCCAGCAGTCAATCGAGGGCAGGGGGTGGCTACACCTTC.